This T cell receptor beta chain was documented in a study of blood T cell repertoires in COVID-19. CDR3 length: 15 residues. V shed 4 bases, J shed 5 bases, and the junction held 9 bases outside the gene matches. The V gene's germline CDR1 is LNHDA and CDR2 SQIVND (reference sequence). The method was immunoSEQ multiplex PCR; TCRdb's version includes in-frame clones alone and lacks a portion of them. The sample contains about 170,000 clones, around four fifths of which appear only once. This clone is a singleton in its sample. V is TRBV19 and J is TRBJ1-1; 8 positions match TRBD1. Sequencing was performed on peripheral blood. The source is a woman between 65 and 79 years old with COVID-19, enrolled during active disease. The CDR3 spells CASSTPGQGRTEAFF. CDR3 sequence (DNA): TGTGCCAGTAGTACCCCCGGACAGGGAAGAACTGAAGCTTTCTTT.